This T cell receptor beta chain was identified in a study of T cell responses to AZD1222 COVID-19 vaccine. Study results and limitations: Clonal diversity was possibly underestimated, and white British individuals and females predominated among donors. Repertoire samples came only from after the peak T cell response. Among spike-specific TCRs, nearly half reportedly target unmutated variant regions.

J lost 0 bases, V lost 5 bases, and 7 bases had no gene match. The CDR3 runs 17 residues. Germline V gene sequence: CDR1 LNHNV, CDR2 YYDKDF (reference sequence). Points on this clone: Its antigen remains unidentified.

Analysis merged second doses at about 4 or about 12 weeks. The repertoire was sequenced with immunoSEQ multiplex PCR; TCRdb's copy has only in-frame clones and lacks some. The sample carries about 120,000 clones, under 95% recorded once. The sequence derives from an adult who received the AZD1222 COVID-19 vaccine. The rearrangement uses TRBV15 and TRBJ1-6; 7 bases are a match to TRBD1. This specimen was peripheral blood, taken 28 days after the second AZD1222 dose. Here the CDR3 DNA reads TGTGCCACCAGCGGCGGGACAGAAAGCTCCTATAATTCACCCCTCCACTTT. This codes for CATSGGTESSYNSPLHF. Together with reference TRBV15 and TRBJ1-6, the CDR3 gives the full variable domain: DAMVIQNPRYQVTQFGKPVTLSCSQTLNHNVMYWYQQKSSQAPKLLFHYYDKDFNNEADTPDNFQSRRPNTSFCFLDIRSPGLGDTAMYLCATSGGTESSYNSPLHFGNGTRLTVT.